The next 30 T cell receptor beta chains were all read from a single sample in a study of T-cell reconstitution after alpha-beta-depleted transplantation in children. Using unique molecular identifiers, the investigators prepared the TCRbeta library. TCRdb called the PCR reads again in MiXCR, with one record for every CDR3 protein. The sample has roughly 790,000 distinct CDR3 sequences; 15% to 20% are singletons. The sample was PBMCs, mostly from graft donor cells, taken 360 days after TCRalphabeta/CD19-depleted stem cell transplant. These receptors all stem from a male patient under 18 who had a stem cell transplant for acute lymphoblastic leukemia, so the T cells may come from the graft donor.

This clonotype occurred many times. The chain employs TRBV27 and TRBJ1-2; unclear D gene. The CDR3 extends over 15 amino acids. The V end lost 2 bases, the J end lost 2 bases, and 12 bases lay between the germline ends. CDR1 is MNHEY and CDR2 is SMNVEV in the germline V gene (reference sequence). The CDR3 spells CASSLLVGENYGYTF. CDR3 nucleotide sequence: TGTGCCAGCAGTTTACTAGTCGGAGAGAACTATGGCTACACCTTC.

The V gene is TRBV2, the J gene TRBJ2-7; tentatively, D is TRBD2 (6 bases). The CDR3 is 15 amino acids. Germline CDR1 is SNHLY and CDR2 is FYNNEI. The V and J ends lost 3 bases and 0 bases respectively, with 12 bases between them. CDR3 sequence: CASSDSRGLSYEQYF. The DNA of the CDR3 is TGTGCCAGCAGTGATTCGCGGGGACTCTCCTACGAGCAGTACTTC.

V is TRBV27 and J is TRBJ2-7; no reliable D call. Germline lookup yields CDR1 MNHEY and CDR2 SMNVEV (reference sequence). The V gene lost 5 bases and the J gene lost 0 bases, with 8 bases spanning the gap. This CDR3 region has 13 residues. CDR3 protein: CASSLMASYEQYF. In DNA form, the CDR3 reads TGTGCCAGCAGTCTGATGGCCTCCTACGAGCAGTACTTC.

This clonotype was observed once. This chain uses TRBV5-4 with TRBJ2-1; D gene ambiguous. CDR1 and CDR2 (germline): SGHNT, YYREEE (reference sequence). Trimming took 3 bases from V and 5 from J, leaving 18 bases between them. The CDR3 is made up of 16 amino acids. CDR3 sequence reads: CASSSRLGPRHNEQFF. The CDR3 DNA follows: TGTGCCAGCAGCTCAAGGCTGGGCCCTCGGCACAATGAGCAGTTCTTC.

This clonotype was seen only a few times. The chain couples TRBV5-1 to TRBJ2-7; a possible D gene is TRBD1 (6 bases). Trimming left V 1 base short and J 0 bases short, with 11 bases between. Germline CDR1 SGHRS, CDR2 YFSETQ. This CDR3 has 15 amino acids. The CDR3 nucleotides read TGCGCCAGCAGCTTGAACAGGGCCAACTCCTACGAGCAGTACTTC. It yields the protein CASSLNRANSYEQYF.

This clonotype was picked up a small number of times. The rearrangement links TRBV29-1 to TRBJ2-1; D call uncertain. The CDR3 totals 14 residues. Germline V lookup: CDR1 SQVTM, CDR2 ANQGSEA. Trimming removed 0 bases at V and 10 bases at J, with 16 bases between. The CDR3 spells CSVEESGRWGEQFF. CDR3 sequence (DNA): TGCAGCGTTGAAGAATCGGGCCGTTGGGGAGAGCAGTTCTTC.

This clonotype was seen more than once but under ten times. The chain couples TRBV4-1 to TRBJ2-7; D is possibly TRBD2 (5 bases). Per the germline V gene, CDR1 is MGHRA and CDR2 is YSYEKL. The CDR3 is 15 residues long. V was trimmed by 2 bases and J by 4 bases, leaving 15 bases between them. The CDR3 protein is CASSQPTRGIYEQYF. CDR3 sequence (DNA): TGCGCCAGCAGCCAACCGACACGGGGAATTTACGAGCAGTACTTC.

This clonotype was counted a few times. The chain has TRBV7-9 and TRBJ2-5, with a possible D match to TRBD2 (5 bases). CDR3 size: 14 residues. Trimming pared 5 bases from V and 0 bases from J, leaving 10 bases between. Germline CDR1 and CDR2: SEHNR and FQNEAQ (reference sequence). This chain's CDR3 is CASSRAGHQETQYF. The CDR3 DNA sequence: TGTGCCAGCAGCCGTGCGGGCCACCAAGAGACCCAGTACTTC.

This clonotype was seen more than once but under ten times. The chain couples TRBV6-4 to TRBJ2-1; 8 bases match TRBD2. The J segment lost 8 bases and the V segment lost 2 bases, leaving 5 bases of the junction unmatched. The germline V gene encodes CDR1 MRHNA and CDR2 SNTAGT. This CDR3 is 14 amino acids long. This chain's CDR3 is CASSDVGRAHEQFF. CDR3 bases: TGTGCCAGCAGTGACGTCGGGAGGGCCCATGAGCAGTTCTTC.

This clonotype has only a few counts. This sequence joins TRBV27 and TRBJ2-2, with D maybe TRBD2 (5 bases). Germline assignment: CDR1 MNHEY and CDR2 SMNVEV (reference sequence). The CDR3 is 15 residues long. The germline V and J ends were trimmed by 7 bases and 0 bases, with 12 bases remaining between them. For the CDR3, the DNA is TGTGCCAGCAAACGGGAAGTTTCGAACACCGGGGAGCTGTTTTTT. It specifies CASKREVSNTGELFF.

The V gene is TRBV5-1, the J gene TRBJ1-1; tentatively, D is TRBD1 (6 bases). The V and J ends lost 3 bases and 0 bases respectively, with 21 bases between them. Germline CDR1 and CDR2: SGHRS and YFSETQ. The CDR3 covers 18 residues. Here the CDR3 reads CASSSLRDTRNMNTEAFF. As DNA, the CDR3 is TGCGCCAGCAGCTCGCTCCGGGACACCAGGAACATGAACACTGAAGCTTTCTTT.

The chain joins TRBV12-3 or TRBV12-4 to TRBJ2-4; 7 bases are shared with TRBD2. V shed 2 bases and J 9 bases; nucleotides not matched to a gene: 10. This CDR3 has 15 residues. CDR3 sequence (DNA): TGTGCCAGCAGTTTAAGGGAGGGCCCGTGGGGCATTCAGTACTTC. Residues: CASSLREGPWGIQYF.

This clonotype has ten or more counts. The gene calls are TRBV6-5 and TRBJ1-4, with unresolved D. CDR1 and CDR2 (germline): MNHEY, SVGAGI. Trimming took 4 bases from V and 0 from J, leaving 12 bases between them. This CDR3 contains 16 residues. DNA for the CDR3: TGTGCCAGCAGTTCAACTCACAGCGCAACTAATGAAAAACTGTTTTTT. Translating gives CASSSTHSATNEKLFF.

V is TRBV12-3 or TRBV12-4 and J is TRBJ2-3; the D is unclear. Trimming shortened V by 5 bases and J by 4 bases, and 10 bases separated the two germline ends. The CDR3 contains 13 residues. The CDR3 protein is CASSKISADTQYF. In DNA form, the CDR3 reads TGTGCCAGCAGTAAGATCTCGGCAGATACGCAGTATTTT.

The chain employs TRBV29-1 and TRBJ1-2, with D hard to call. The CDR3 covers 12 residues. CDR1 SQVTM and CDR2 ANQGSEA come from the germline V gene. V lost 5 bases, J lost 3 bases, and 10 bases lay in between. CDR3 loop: CSVQLADYGYTF. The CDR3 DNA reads TGCAGCGTTCAATTGGCGGACTATGGCTACACCTTC.

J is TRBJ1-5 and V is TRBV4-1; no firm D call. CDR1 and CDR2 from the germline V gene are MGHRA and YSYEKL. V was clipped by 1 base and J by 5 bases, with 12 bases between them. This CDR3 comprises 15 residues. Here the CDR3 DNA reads TGCGCCAGCAGCCAAGGTCGATCCGGATATCAGCCCCAGCATTTT. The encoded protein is CASSQGRSGYQPQHF.

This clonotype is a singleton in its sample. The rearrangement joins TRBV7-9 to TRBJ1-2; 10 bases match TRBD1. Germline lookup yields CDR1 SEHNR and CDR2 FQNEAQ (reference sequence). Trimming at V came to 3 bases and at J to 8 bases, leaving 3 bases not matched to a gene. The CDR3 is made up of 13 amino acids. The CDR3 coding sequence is TGTGCCAGCAGCTTTGGACAGGGGGTGGGCTACACCTTC. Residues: CASSFGQGVGYTF. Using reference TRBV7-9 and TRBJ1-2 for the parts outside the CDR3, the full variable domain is DTGVSQNPRHKITKRGQNVTFRCDPISEHNRLYWYRQTLGQGPEFLTYFQNEAQLEKSRLLSDRFSAERPKGSFSTLEIQRTEQGDSAMYLCASSFGQGVGYTFGSGTRLTVV.

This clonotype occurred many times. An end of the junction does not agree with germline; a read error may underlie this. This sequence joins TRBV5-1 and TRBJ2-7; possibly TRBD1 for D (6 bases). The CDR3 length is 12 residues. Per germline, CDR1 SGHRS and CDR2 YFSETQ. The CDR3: CASSLQGGEQYF. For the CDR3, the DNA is TGTGCCAGCTCCCTACAGGGCGGCGAGCAGTACTTC.

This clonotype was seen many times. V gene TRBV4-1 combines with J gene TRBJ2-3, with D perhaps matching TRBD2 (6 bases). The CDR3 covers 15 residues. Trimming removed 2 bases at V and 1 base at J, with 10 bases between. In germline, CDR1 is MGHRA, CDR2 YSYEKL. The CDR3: CASSQPGVGTDTQYF. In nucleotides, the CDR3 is TGCGCCAGCAGCCAACCGGGAGTAGGCACAGATACGCAGTATTTT.

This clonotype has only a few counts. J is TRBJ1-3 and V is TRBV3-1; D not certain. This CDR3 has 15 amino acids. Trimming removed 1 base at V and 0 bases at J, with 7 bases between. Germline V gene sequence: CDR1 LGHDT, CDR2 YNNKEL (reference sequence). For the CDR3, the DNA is TGTGCCAGCAGCCAAGTTAGCCTCTCTGGAAACACCATATATTTT. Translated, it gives CASSQVSLSGNTIYF.

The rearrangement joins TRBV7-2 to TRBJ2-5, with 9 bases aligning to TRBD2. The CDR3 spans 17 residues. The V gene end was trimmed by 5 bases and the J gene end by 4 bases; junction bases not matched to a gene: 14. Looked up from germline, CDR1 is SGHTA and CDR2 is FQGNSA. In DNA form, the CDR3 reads TGTGCCAGCAGCCCTAACTATGCGGGAGGGGGGCGAGAGACCCAGTACTTC. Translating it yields CASSPNYAGGGRETQYF.

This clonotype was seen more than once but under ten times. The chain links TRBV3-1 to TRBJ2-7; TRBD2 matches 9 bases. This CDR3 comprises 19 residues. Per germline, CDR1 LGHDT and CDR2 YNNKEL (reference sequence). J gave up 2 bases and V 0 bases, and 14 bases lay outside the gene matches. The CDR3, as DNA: TGTGCCAGCAGCCAAGATCGTGGTAGCGGGAGTGTAGGGACCTACGAGCAGTACTTC. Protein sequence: CASSQDRGSGSVGTYEQYF.

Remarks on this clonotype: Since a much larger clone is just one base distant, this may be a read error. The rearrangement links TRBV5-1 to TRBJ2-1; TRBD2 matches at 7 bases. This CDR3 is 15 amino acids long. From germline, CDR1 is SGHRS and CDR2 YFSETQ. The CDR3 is CASSLGTNPLYERFF. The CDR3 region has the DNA TGCGCCAGCAGCTTAGGGACTAACCCCCTATATGAGCGGTTCTTC.

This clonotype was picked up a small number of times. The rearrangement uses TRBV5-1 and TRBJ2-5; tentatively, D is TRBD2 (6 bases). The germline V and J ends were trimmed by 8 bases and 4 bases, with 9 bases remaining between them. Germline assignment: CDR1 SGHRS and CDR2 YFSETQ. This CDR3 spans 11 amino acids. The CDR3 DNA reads TGCGCCAGTGGGGGGACAGAGACCCAGTACTTC. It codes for CASGGTETQYF.

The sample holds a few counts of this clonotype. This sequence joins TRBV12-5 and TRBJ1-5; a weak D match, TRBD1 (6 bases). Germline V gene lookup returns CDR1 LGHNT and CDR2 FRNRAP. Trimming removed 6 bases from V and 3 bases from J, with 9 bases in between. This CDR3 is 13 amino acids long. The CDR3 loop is CASGQGFNQPQHF. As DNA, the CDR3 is TGTGCTAGTGGGCAGGGGTTCAATCAGCCCCAGCATTTT.

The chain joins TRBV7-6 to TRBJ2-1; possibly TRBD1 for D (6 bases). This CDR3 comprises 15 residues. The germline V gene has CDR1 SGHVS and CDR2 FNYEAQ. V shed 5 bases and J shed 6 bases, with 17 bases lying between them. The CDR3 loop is CASSTRVQGGNEQFF. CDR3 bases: TGTGCCAGCAGCACACGTGTACAGGGTGGCAATGAGCAGTTCTTC.

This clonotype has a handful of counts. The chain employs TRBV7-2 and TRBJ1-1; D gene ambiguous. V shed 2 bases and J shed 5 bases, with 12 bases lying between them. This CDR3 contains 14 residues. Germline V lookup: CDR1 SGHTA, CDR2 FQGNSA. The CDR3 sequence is CASSLLGFGTEAFF. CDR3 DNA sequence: TGTGCCAGCAGCTTATTGGGTTTTGGGACTGAAGCTTTCTTT. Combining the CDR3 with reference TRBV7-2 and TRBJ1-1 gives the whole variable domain GAGVSQSPSNKVTEKGKDVELRCDPISGHTALYWYRQSLGQGLEFLIYFQGNSAPDKSGLPSDRFSAERTGGSVSTLTIQRTQQEDSAVYLCASSLLGFGTEAFFGQGTRLTVV.

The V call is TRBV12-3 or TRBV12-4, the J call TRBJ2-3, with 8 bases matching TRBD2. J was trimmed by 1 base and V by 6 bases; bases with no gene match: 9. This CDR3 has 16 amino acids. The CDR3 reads CASSRGGTLRTDTQYF. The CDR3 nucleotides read TGTGCCAGCAGCCGCGGGGGGACACTGCGCACAGATACGCAGTATTTT.

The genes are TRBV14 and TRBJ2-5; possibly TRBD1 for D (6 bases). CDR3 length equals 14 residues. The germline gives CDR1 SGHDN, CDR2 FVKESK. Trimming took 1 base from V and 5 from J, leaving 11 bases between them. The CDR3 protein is CASSQVRGVETQYF. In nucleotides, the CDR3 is TGTGCCAGCAGCCAAGTCAGGGGTGTGGAGACCCAGTACTTC.

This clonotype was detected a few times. The CDR3 DNA is TGCAGCGTTGCCAGGGGCTACACTGAAGCTTTCTTT. Residues: CSVARGYTEAFF. The genes are TRBV29-1 and TRBJ1-1, with D perhaps matching TRBD1 (6 bases). Germline V gene data show CDR1 as SQVTM and CDR2 as ANQGSEA. The CDR3 sequence is 12 residues long. With 4 bases removed from V and 3 bases from J, the gap between germline ends came to 9 bases.